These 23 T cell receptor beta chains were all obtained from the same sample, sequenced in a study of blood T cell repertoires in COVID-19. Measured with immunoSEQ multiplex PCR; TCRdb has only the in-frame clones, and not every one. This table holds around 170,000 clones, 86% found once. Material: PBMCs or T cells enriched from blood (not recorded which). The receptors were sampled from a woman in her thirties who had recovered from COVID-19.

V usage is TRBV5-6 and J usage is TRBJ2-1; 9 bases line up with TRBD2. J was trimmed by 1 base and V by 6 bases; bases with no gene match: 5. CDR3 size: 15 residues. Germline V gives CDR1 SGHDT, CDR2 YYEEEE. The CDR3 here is CASTRLAESYNEQFF. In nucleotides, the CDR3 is TGTGCCAGCACCCGACTAGCGGAGTCCTACAATGAGCAGTTCTTC.

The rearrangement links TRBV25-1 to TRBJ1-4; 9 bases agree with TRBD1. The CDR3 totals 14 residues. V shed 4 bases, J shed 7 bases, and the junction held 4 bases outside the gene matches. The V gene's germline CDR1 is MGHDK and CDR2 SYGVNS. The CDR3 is CASSAGTGFEKLFF. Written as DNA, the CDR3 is TGTGCCAGCAGTGCCGGGACAGGGTTTGAAAAACTGTTTTTT.

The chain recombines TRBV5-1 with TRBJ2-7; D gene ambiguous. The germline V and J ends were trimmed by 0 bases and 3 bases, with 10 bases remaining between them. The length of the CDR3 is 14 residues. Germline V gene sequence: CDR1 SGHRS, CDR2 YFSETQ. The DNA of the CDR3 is TGCGCCAGCAGCTTGGACGGGTCGGGCTACGAGCAGTACTTC. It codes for CASSLDGSGYEQYF.

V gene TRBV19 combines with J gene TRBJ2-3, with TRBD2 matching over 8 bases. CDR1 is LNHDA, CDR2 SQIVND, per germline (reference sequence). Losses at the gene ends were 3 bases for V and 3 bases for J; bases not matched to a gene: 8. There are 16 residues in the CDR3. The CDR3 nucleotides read TGTGCCAGTAGTATGGACAGCGGGAGATGGACAGATACGCAGTATTTT. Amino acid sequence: CASSMDSGRWTDTQYF.

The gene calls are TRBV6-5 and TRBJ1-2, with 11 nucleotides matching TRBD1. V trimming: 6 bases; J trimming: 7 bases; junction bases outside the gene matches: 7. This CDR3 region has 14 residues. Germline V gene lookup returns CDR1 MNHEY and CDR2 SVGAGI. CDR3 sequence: CASRGQGVHLGYTF. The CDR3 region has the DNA TGTGCCAGCAGGGGACAGGGGGTACATCTTGGCTACACCTTC.

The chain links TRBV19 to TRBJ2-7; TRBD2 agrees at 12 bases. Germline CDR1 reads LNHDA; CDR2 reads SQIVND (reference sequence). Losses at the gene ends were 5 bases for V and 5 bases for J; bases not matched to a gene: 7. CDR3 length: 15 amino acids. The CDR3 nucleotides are TGTGCCAGTAGTCGATCAGGACTAGCGGGAAACGAGCAGTACTTC. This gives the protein CASSRSGLAGNEQYF.

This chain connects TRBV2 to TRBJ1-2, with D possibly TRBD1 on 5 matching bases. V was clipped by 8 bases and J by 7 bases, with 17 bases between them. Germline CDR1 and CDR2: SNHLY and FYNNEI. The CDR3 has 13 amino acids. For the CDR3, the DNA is TGTGCCAGCCGATATCAGGGCTTGGTTGGCTACACCTTC. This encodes CASRYQGLVGYTF. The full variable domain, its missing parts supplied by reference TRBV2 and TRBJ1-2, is EPEVTQTPSHQVTQMGQEVILRCVPISNHLYFYWYRQILGQKVEFLVSFYNNEISEKSEIFDDQFSVERPDGSNFTLKIRSTKLEDSAMYFCASRYQGLVGYTFGSGTRLTVV.

DNA for the CDR3: TGTGCCAGTAGTACGACAGGGGGCAATCAGCCCCAGCATTTT. Translating gives CASSTTGGNQPQHF. This chain connects TRBV19 to TRBJ1-5; 8 positions agree with TRBD1. There are 14 residues in the CDR3. The V and J ends lost 4 bases and 2 bases, in that order; junction bases with no gene match: 1. CDR1 and CDR2 from the germline V gene are LNHDA and SQIVND (reference sequence).

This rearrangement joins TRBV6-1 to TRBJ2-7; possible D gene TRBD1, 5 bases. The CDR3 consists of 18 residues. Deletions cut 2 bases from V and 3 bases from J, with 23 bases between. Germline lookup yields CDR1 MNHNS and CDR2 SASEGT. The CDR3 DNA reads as TGTGCCAGCAGTGAACCGGACACCCGAGGTGTCTTTAACTACGAGCAGTACTTC. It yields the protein CASSEPDTRGVFNYEQYF.

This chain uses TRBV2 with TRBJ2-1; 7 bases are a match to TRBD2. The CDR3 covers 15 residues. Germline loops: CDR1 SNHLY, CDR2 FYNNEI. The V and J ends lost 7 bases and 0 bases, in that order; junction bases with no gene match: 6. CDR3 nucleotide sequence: TGTGCCAGCATTGACGGGAGGAGCTCCTACAATGAGCAGTTCTTC. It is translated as CASIDGRSSYNEQFF.

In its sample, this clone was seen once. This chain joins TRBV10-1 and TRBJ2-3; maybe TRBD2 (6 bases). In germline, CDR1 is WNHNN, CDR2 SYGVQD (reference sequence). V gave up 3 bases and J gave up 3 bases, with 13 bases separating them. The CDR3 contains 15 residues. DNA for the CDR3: TGCGCCAGCAGTGAATTATCGGGAGTAACAGATACGCAGTATTTT. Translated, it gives CASSELSGVTDTQYF.

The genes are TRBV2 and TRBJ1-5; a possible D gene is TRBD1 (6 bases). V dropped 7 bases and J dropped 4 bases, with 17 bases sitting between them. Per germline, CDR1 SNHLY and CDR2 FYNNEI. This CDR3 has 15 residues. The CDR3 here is CASNFGEGGNQPQHF. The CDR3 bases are TGTGCCAGCAACTTTGGAGAGGGGGGGAATCAGCCCCAGCATTTT.

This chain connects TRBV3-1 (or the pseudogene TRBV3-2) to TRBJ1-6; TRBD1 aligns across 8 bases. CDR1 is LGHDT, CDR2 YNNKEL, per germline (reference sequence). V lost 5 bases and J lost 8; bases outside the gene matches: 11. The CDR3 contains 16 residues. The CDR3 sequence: CASSWNSGGMDSPLHF. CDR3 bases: TGTGCCAGCAGCTGGAACTCAGGGGGCATGGATTCACCCCTCCACTTT.

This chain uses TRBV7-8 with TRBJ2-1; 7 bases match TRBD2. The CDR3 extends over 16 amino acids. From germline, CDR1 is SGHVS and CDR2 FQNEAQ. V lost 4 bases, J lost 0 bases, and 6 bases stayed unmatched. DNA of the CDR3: TGTGCCAGCAGCTCTAAAAGCGGGAACTCCTACAATGAGCAGTTCTTC. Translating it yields CASSSKSGNSYNEQFF.

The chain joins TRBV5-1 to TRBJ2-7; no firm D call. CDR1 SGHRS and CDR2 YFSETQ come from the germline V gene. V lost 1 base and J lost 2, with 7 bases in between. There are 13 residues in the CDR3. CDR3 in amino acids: CASSLSSPYEQYF. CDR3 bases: TGCGCCAGCAGCTTGTCGAGTCCCTACGAGCAGTACTTC.

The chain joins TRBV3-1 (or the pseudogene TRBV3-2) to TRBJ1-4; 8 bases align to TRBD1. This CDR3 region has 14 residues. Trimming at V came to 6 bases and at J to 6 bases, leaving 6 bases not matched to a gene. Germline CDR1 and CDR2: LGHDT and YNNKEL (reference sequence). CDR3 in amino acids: CASRRQGLDEKLFF. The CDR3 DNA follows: TGTGCCAGCAGACGACAGGGGCTTGATGAAAAACTGTTTTTT.

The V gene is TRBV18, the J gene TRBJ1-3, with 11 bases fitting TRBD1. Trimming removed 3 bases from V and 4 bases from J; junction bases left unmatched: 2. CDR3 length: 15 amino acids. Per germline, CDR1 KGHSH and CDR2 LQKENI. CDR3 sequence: CASSPDRGQGNTIYF. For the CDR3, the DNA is TGTGCCAGCTCACCGGACAGGGGGCAAGGAAACACCATATATTTT.

The CDR3 loop reads CASSLLGGAFHYEQYF. The CDR3 DNA is TGTGCCAGCAGCTTACTAGGGGGCGCCTTCCACTACGAGCAGTACTTC. V and J are TRBV7-8 and TRBJ2-7; the match to TRBD1 covers 7 bases. The CDR3 consists of 16 residues. Looked up from germline, CDR1 is SGHVS and CDR2 is FQNEAQ. Trimming took 2 bases from V and 3 from J; bases not matched to a gene: 10.

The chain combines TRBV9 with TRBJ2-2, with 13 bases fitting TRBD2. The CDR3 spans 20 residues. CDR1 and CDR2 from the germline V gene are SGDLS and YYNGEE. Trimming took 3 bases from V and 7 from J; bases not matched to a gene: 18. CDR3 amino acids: CASSAYMKPGTSGISGELFF. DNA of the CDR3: TGTGCCAGCAGCGCTTACATGAAACCCGGGACTAGCGGGATCAGCGGGGAGCTGTTTTTT.

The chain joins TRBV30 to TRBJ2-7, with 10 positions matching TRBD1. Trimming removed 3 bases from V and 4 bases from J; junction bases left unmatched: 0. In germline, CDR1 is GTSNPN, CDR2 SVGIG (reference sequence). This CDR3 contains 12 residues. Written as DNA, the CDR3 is TGTGCCTGGAGGGGACAGGGGTACGAGCAGTACTTC. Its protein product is CAWRGQGYEQYF.

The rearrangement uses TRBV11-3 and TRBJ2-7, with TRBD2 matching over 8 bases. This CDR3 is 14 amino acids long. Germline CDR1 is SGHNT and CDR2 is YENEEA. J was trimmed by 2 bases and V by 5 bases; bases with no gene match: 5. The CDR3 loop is CASSPSGSTYEQYF. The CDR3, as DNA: TGTGCCAGCAGCCCAAGCGGGAGTACCTACGAGCAGTACTTC.

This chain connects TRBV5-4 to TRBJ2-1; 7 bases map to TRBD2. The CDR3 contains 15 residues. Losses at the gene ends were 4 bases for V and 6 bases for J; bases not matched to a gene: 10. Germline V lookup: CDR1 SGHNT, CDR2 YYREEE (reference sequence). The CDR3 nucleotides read TGTGCCAGCAGCCAGACTAGCTATAGGGGCAATGAGCAGTTCTTC. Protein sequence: CASSQTSYRGNEQFF.

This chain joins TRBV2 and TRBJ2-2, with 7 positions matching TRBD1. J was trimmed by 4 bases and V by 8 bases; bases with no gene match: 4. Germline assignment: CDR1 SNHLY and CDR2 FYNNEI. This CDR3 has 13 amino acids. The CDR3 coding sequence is TGTGCCAGCTCACAGGGGCCCACCGGGGAGCTGTTTTTT. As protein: CASSQGPTGELFF. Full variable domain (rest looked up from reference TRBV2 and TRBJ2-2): EPEVTQTPSHQVTQMGQEVILRCVPISNHLYFYWYRQILGQKVEFLVSFYNNEISEKSEIFDDQFSVERPDGSNFTLKIRSTKLEDSAMYFCASSQGPTGELFFGEGSRLTVL.